Below are 32 T cell receptor beta chains sequenced from a single sample in a study of OX40 agonist ivuxolimab in advanced cancers. Using immunoSEQ multiplex PCR, the repertoire was profiled, and TCRdb retains in-frame clones only, with some absent. The sample holds 60,000 or so clones, 84% seen once. Sequencing was performed on CD4+ or CD8+ T cells sorted from blood, taken in a trial of the OX40 agonist ivuxolimab. The receptor source for this set is an adult with an advanced solid tumor such as melanoma, head and neck, liver or kidney cancer.

This rearrangement joins TRBV28 to TRBJ1-1; D may be TRBD1 (5 bases). The germline gives CDR1 MDHEN, CDR2 SYDVKM. Trimming left V 4 bases short and J 1 base short, with 22 bases between. This CDR3 is 18 amino acids long. The CDR3 DNA reads as TGTGCCAGCAGTTATTTCGATTGGTGGAGGGGCAGGAACACTGAAGCTTTCTTT. Protein: CASSYFDWWRGRNTEAFF.

The chain uses TRBV6-6 and TRBJ1-3; weak D call: TRBD1 (5 bases). From germline, CDR1 is MNHNY and CDR2 SVGAGI (reference sequence). The CDR3 covers 15 residues. Trimming removed 6 bases from V and 4 bases from J, with 16 bases in between. The CDR3 loop is CASSDWGRTGNTIYF. CDR3 coding DNA: TGTGCCAGCAGCGACTGGGGGAGAACGGGAAACACCATATATTTT.

This chain links TRBV19 with TRBJ2-2, with D unclear. V was clipped by 3 bases and J by 3 bases, with 5 bases between them. Per the germline V gene, CDR1 is LNHDA and CDR2 is SQIVND (reference sequence). The CDR3 has 13 amino acids. In DNA form, the CDR3 reads TGTGCCAGTAGTATTTTGGACACCGGGGAGCTGTTTTTT. Its protein is CASSILDTGELFF.

This chain links TRBV29-1 with TRBJ1-2; a possible D gene is TRBD1 (5 bases). The germline gives CDR1 SQVTM, CDR2 ANQGSEA. This CDR3 comprises 12 residues. V shed 6 bases and J shed 8 bases, with 16 bases lying between them. Here the CDR3 DNA reads TGCAGCGTAGGGACTGGCCCTAGAGGCTACACCTTC. It encodes CSVGTGPRGYTF.

V gene TRBV6-1 combines with J gene TRBJ1-2, with a tentative D call TRBD1 (5 bases). From germline, CDR1 is MNHNS and CDR2 SASEGT. The ends were cut back, 0 bases at V and 4 bases at J, with 15 bases in the middle. CDR3 length: 16 amino acids. The CDR3 protein is CASSEAQGNAGYGYTF. The CDR3 nucleotides are TGTGCCAGCAGTGAAGCGCAGGGAAATGCGGGCTATGGCTACACCTTC.

The J gene is TRBJ2-1, the V gene TRBV20-1; D not certain. Germline values: CDR1 DFQATT, CDR2 SNEGSKA (reference sequence). V lost 2 bases and J 8 bases, leaving 7 bases between the germline ends. This CDR3 comprises 11 residues. CDR3 DNA sequence: TGCAGTGCTAGAAGTCAGGATGAGCAGTTCTTC. Amino acid sequence: CSARSQDEQFF.

The chain couples TRBV28 to TRBJ2-5; the D is unclear. The CDR3 extends over 13 amino acids. CDR1 MDHEN and CDR2 SYDVKM come from the germline V gene. V lost 5 bases to trimming and J lost 5 bases, with 12 bases between them. The CDR3 protein is CASSEYGVETQYF. Written as DNA, the CDR3 is TGTGCCAGCAGTGAATATGGGGTGGAGACCCAGTACTTC.

The rearrangement uses TRBV7-9 and TRBJ2-3; possible D gene TRBD1, 6 bases. The CDR3 has 12 amino acids. Between the trimmed V and J ends, which lost 5 bases and 5 bases, there was a span of 8 bases. Germline V gene lookup returns CDR1 SEHNR and CDR2 FQNEAQ (reference sequence). In DNA form, the CDR3 reads TGTGCCAGCAGCCGAGGGGGAGATACGCAGTATTTT. It encodes CASSRGGDTQYF.

This clone was recorded only once. The CDR3 sequence: CASSMWTVATNEKLFF. The CDR3 DNA reads TGTGCCAGTAGTATGTGGACAGTTGCAACTAATGAAAAACTGTTTTTT. This chain uses TRBV19 with TRBJ1-4; D may be TRBD1 (6 bases). The germline V gene encodes CDR1 LNHDA and CDR2 SQIVND (reference sequence). The CDR3 covers 16 residues. Trimming stripped 3 bases from V and 0 bases from J, with 11 bases between.

This chain uses TRBV28 with TRBJ2-7, with TRBD2 as a possible D gene (5 bases). From germline, CDR1 is MDHEN and CDR2 SYDVKM. CDR3 length: 12 amino acids. The germline V and J ends were trimmed by 8 bases and 3 bases, with 11 bases remaining between them. The CDR3 protein is CASRNRDYEQYF. In DNA form, the CDR3 reads TGTGCCAGCCGCAACCGGGACTACGAGCAGTACTTC.

The genes are TRBV23-1 and TRBJ1-2; D is unclear. TRBV23-1 counts as an open reading frame of uncertain function. This CDR3 spans 12 amino acids. V was clipped by 8 bases and J by 4 bases, with 11 bases between them. The CDR3: CASGIRCYGYTF. The CDR3 DNA follows: TGCGCCAGCGGCATACGGTGCTATGGCTACACCTTC.

This sequence joins TRBV28 and TRBJ1-5; 7 bases line up with TRBD1. V shed 6 bases and J 9 bases; nucleotides not matched to a gene: 14. This CDR3 is built from 15 residues. CDR1 and CDR2 from the germline V gene are MDHEN and SYDVKM. CDR3 DNA sequence: TGTGCCAGCAGCGGGTGGGGACAGCCGATAGGGCCCCAGCATTTT. Amino acid sequence: CASSGWGQPIGPQHF.

This clone was observed once. This chain links TRBV5-5 with TRBJ1-1, with D possibly being TRBD1 (6 bases). The germline V gene encodes CDR1 SGHKS and CDR2 YYEKEE (reference sequence). With 3 bases removed from V and 3 bases from J, the gap between germline ends came to 9 bases. The CDR3 sequence is 13 residues long. In nucleotides, the CDR3 is TGTGCCAGCAGCTGGAACAGGGACACTGAAGCTTTCTTT. This gives the protein CASSWNRDTEAFF.

The chain links TRBV7-8 to TRBJ2-7; D is unresolved. CDR3 size: 13 residues. V lost 1 base, J lost 4 bases, and 8 bases lay in between. The germline gives CDR1 SGHVS, CDR2 FQNEAQ. The CDR3 sequence is CASSLGGRYEQYF. DNA of the CDR3: TGTGCCAGCAGCTTAGGGGGTCGATACGAGCAGTACTTC.

CDR3: CASSLGSAGGDEKLFF. As DNA, the CDR3 is TGCGCCAGCAGCTTGGGGTCAGCAGGGGGCGATGAAAAACTGTTTTTT. The chain is built from TRBV5-1 and TRBJ1-4; 8 bases agree with TRBD1. Trimming at V came to 0 bases and at J to 6 bases, leaving 7 bases not matched to a gene. CDR1 and CDR2 (germline): SGHRS, YFSETQ. The CDR3 loop spans 16 amino acids.

The chain is built from TRBV2 and TRBJ2-5; 9 bases are shared with TRBD2. The CDR3 totals 15 residues. V lost 6 bases to trimming and J lost 5 bases; unmatched junction nucleotides: 10. Germline V gives CDR1 SNHLY, CDR2 FYNNEI. The CDR3 coding sequence is TGTGCCAGCAGCGGGGGCGGGGGGGCCTTTGAGACCCAGTACTTC. Amino acids: CASSGGGGAFETQYF.

This chain joins TRBV30 and TRBJ1-1; D is ambiguous. The germline V gene encodes CDR1 GTSNPN and CDR2 SVGIG (reference sequence). V lost 5 bases and J lost 4, with 11 bases in between. This CDR3 is built from 12 residues. CDR3 protein: CAWELWGTEAFF. For the CDR3, the DNA is TGTGCCTGGGAGCTGTGGGGCACTGAAGCTTTCTTT.

The chain employs TRBV5-6 and TRBJ1-2; the D is unclear. The CDR3 is made up of 11 amino acids. The germline CDR1 and CDR2 sequences are SGHDT and YYEEEE. Trimming pared 0 bases from V and 7 bases from J, leaving 4 bases between. The CDR3 DNA is TGTGCCAGCAGCTTGGGGGTTGGCTACACCTTC. Translated, it gives CASSLGVGYTF.

The DNA for the CDR3 is TGTGCCATCTCTAGGGTCCTTAATGAAAAACTGTTTTTT. Translation: CAISRVLNEKLFF. The J gene is TRBJ1-4, the V gene TRBV10-3; D not certain. Trimming took 8 bases from V and 4 from J, leaving 11 bases between them. This CDR3 comprises 13 residues. The germline gives CDR1 ENHRY, CDR2 SYGVKD.

A single count supports this clone. The chain combines TRBV11-2 with TRBJ1-3; 7 bases align to TRBD1. The CDR3 is 16 amino acids. V shed 4 bases, J shed 2 bases, and the junction held 8 bases outside the gene matches. From germline, CDR1 is SGHAT and CDR2 FQNNGV. CDR3 nucleotides: TGTGCCAGCAGCTCAGGGGGAGGGTTCACTGGAAACACCATATATTTT. This gives the protein CASSSGGGFTGNTIYF.

The chain joins TRBV7-6 to TRBJ2-6, with TRBD1 as a possible D gene (5 bases). V lost 5 bases to trimming and J lost 15 bases, with 26 bases between them. The length of the CDR3 is 16 residues. Per germline, CDR1 SGHVS and CDR2 FNYEAQ. For the CDR3, the DNA is TGTGCCAGCAGCCCTTCCCGAACCCACCAGGGTCAAACCCTGACTTTC. It specifies CASSPSRTHQGQTLTF.

J is TRBJ2-5 and V is TRBV2; 10 positions match TRBD2. The CDR3 runs 15 residues. With 4 bases clipped from V and 2 bases from J, the junction kept 4 bases outside the gene matches. CDR1 is SNHLY and CDR2 is FYNNEI in the germline V gene. The CDR3 sequence is CASSGQRGGQETQYF. CDR3 nucleotide sequence: TGTGCCAGCAGTGGTCAGCGGGGGGGGCAAGAGACCCAGTACTTC. The variable domain in full, completed from reference TRBV2 and TRBJ2-5, reads EPEVTQTPSHQVTQMGQEVILRCVPISNHLYFYWYRQILGQKVEFLVSFYNNEISEKSEIFDDQFSVERPDGSNFTLKIRSTKLEDSAMYFCASSGQRGGQETQYFGPGTRLLVL.

There are a few counts of this clone. This chain uses TRBV29-1 with TRBJ2-7; no reliable D call. The germline gives CDR1 SQVTM, CDR2 ANQGSEA. V lost 4 bases to trimming and J lost 6 bases, with 13 bases between them. The CDR3 is made up of 12 amino acids. The CDR3 here is CSVAGDSGEQYF. In DNA, the CDR3 is TGCAGCGTTGCCGGAGATTCCGGCGAGCAGTACTTC.

The CDR3 reads CAWSERGATYEQYF. DNA of the CDR3: TGTGCCTGGAGTGAGCGGGGAGCTACCTACGAGCAGTACTTC. This chain connects TRBV30 to TRBJ2-7, with 7 bases matching TRBD2. J was trimmed by 2 bases and V by 1 base; bases with no gene match: 5. This CDR3 has 14 amino acids. Germline CDR1 reads GTSNPN; CDR2 reads SVGIG (reference sequence).

The chain links TRBV28 to TRBJ2-2, with no clear D. V was pared by 7 bases and J by 2 bases, with 8 bases between. The CDR3 is 13 amino acids. CDR1 and CDR2 from the germline V gene are MDHEN and SYDVKM. CDR3 in amino acids: CASMDQNTGELFF. In nucleotides, the CDR3 is TGTGCCAGCATGGACCAAAACACCGGGGAGCTGTTTTTT.

V usage is TRBV7-9 and J usage is TRBJ1-1, with 9 bases matching TRBD1. This CDR3 is built from 15 residues. V trimming: 5 bases; J trimming: 4 bases; junction bases outside the gene matches: 8. Germline assignment: CDR1 SEHNR and CDR2 FQNEAQ (reference sequence). CDR3 coding DNA: TGTGCCAGCAGCACGGGACAGGGCCTAGGCACTGAAGCTTTCTTT. Residues: CASSTGQGLGTEAFF.

The rearrangement joins TRBV10-3 to TRBJ1-4; D is ambiguous. CDR3 size: 16 residues. Germline V gives CDR1 ENHRY, CDR2 SYGVKD. Trimming removed 2 bases from V and 0 bases from J, with 10 bases in between. CDR3 region: CAISEEGPSTNEKLFF. In DNA, the CDR3 is TGTGCCATCAGTGAGGAGGGTCCCTCAACTAATGAAAAACTGTTTTTT.

V usage is TRBV9 and J usage is TRBJ1-2, with D possibly matching TRBD1 (6 bases). The CDR3 contains 14 residues. V was clipped by 7 bases and J by 4 bases, with 17 bases between them. Germline loops: CDR1 SGDLS, CDR2 YYNGEE. This chain's CDR3 is CASAGGQGTYGYTF. The DNA for the CDR3 is TGTGCCAGCGCCGGGGGCCAAGGGACCTATGGCTACACCTTC.

CDR3 in DNA: TGTGCCAGCAGTGAACAGGGCTATGGCTACACCTTC. This gives the protein CASSEQGYGYTF. The chain links TRBV6-1 to TRBJ1-2; the D gene is possibly TRBD1 (5 bases). Deletions cut 2 bases from V and 4 bases from J, with 5 bases between. This CDR3 is built from 12 residues. The V gene's germline CDR1 is MNHNS and CDR2 SASEGT.

This clone was seen just once. The chain is built from TRBV6-5 and TRBJ1-4; 8 nucleotides match TRBD1. CDR1 and CDR2 from the germline V gene are MNHEY and SVGAGI. The CDR3 extends over 16 amino acids. Unmatched junction bases numbered 4, after V lost 0 bases and J lost 4 bases. The DNA for the CDR3 is TGTGCCAGCAGTTACTCTGAGGACAGGGATAATGAAAAACTGTTTTTT. Translated, it gives CASSYSEDRDNEKLFF.

The chain carries TRBV27 and TRBJ1-3; D is ambiguous. Trimming shortened V by 2 bases and J by 8 bases, and 13 bases separated the two germline ends. Germline lookup yields CDR1 MNHEY and CDR2 SMNVEV (reference sequence). The CDR3 is 14 amino acids. The CDR3 nucleotides are TGTGCCAGCAGTTTAGGTGCCCTAGGTGACACCATATATTTT. It is translated as CASSLGALGDTIYF.

V gene TRBV5-6 combines with J gene TRBJ2-5, with 7 nucleotides matching TRBD2. Germline V gene sequence: CDR1 SGHDT, CDR2 YYEEEE. After removal of 2 bases from V and 3 bases from J, the junction contained 7 bases not matched to a gene. The CDR3 runs 15 residues. Here the CDR3 DNA reads TGTGCCAGCAGCTTCGGGACTATTGTTGAAGAGACCCAGTACTTC. As protein: CASSFGTIVEETQYF.